Sequencing of this T cell receptor delta chain was carried out in a study of γδ T cells in repeated Plasmodium falciparum infection. Study overall: Four controlled malaria infections with P. falciparum NF54 spanned about 640 days. Study-wide points: The Malian cohort came from a small rural village of predominantly one ethnic group.

In the case of this clone: Its antigen remains unknown. A far more abundant clone sits one base away, making this likely a read error. This same CDR3 is encoded by further DNA sequences in the sample.

TRG and TRD sequences were obtained from every sorted gammadelta sample. TCRdb re-called clones from the multiplex PCR reads via CATT. The repertoire holds around 50,000 delta-chain clones, with 1.9% as singletons. The sample was gamma-delta T cells from blood. The sequence was obtained from a pool of human donors (malaria-infected and uninfected, not separated).

The CDR3 spells CAVNLVLSYTDKLIF. Here the CDR3 DNA reads TGTGCCGTAAACTTGGTCCTCTCGTACACCGATAAACTCATCTTT. The chain carries TRDV3 and TRDJ1, with D unresolved. In the absence of a J gene in TCRdb, the DNA was matched to germline to assign it here. Germline V gives CDR1 TVYSNPD, CDR2 GDNSRS (reference sequence). The CDR3 spans 15 residues. Between the trimmed V and J ends, which lost 5 bases and 0 bases, there was a span of 19 bases.